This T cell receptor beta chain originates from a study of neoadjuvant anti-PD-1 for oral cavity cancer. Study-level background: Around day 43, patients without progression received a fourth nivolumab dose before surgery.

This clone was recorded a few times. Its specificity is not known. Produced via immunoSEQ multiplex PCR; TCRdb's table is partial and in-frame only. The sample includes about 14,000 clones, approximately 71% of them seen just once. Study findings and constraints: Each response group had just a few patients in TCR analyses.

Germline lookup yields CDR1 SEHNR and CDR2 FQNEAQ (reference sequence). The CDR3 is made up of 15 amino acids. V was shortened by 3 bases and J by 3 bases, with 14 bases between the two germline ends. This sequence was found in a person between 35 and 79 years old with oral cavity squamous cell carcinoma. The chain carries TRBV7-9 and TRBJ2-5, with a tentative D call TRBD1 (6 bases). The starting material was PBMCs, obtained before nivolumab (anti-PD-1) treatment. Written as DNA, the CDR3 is TGTGCCAGCAGCTTCCTCCGGGACACAAAAGAGACCCAGTACTTC. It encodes CASSFLRDTKETQYF.